The rows below give T cell receptor beta chains drawn from one sample of a study of shared clonotypes between healthy human individuals. Produced via immunoSEQ multiplex PCR; TCRdb's table is partial and in-frame only. The sample contains 550,000 to 750,000 clones, about 95% of which appear only once. Sample: naive CD8+ T cells sorted from blood. The receptor source for this set is a woman younger than 45 in good health. The CDR3 runs from the conserved cysteine through the conserved F or W. The D gene is left open where the match is weak. Size is omitted from some rows. Given values are once, few, many or a class for expanded clones.

cdr3_nt: TGTGCCAGCTCACCACCCGGGACAGAATACAATCAGCCCCAGCATTTT
cdr3_aa: CASSPPGTEYNQPQHF
v_call: TRBV18
j_call: TRBJ1-5
clone_size: NA
d_call: TRBD1

cdr3_nt: TGTGCCAGCAGTACTATCGACAGGGTCGTTTCATTGAAGCCCCAGCATTTT
cdr3_aa: CASSTIDRVVSLKPQHF
v_call: TRBV28
j_call: TRBJ1-5
clone_size: NA
d_call: TRBD1

cdr3_nt: TGCGCCAGCAGCTCAGACAGCTCCTACGAGCAGTACTTC
cdr3_aa: CASSSDSSYEQYF
v_call: TRBV10-2
j_call: TRBJ2-7
clone_size: NA
d_call: NA

cdr3_nt: TGTGCCAGCAGCATCTCGACTTCTTTGAAGTTCTTC
cdr3_aa: CASSISTSLKFF
v_call: TRBV13
j_call: TRBJ2-1
clone_size: NA
d_call: NA

cdr3_nt: TGCGCCAGCAGCAAAGGGACAGGGCCCAACTATGGCTACACCTTC
cdr3_aa: CASSKGTGPNYGYTF
v_call: TRBV4-1
j_call: TRBJ1-2
clone_size: NA
d_call: TRBD1

cdr3_nt: TGCGCCAGCAGCCAAGCCCCCGGCGGGGGAGGGAATGAGCAGTTCTTC
cdr3_aa: CASSQAPGGGGNEQFF
v_call: TRBV4-1
j_call: TRBJ2-1
clone_size: NA
d_call: TRBD2

cdr3_nt: TGCGCCAGCAGCCAGGACCGGGACTTTACATACGAGCAGTACTTC
cdr3_aa: CASSQDRDFTYEQYF
v_call: TRBV4-1
j_call: TRBJ2-7
clone_size: NA
d_call: NA

cdr3_nt: TGCGCCAGCAGCCAAGTGGGACCGGTTGGAATCTCTGGGGCCAACGTCCTGACTTTC
cdr3_aa: CASSQVGPVGISGANVLTF
v_call: TRBV4-1
j_call: TRBJ2-6
clone_size: NA
d_call: NA

cdr3_nt: TGTGCCAGCACTAGGACAGGGGGATATACTGAAGCTTTCTTT
cdr3_aa: CASTRTGGYTEAFF
v_call: TRBV6-6
j_call: TRBJ1-1
clone_size: NA
d_call: TRBD1

cdr3_nt: TGTGCCAGCAGCTCACAGGGGGCGGATGGCTACACCTTC
cdr3_aa: CASSSQGADGYTF
v_call: TRBV13
j_call: TRBJ1-2
clone_size: once
d_call: TRBD1

cdr3_nt: TGCGCCAGCAGCTCGGACCGCGTGGGAGGGGCTAACGAGCAGTACTTC
cdr3_aa: CASSSDRVGGANEQYF
v_call: TRBV5-1
j_call: TRBJ2-7
clone_size: NA
d_call: TRBD2

cdr3_nt: TGTGCCAGCAGCTTACCGACAGGGGAGGGGGAGACCCAGTACTTC
cdr3_aa: CASSLPTGEGETQYF
v_call: TRBV7-9
j_call: TRBJ2-5
clone_size: NA
d_call: NA

cdr3_nt: TGTGCCACCGGGACAGGCGTCCGGGGGCGTGAAAAACTGTTTTTT
cdr3_aa: CATGTGVRGREKLFF
v_call: TRBV27
j_call: TRBJ1-4
clone_size: once
d_call: TRBD1

cdr3_nt: TGTGCCAGCAGCACGGGTACCTACGAGCAGTACTTC
cdr3_aa: CASSTGTYEQYF
v_call: TRBV7-9
j_call: TRBJ2-7
clone_size: NA
d_call: NA

cdr3_nt: TGTGCCAGCAGTTCATATTCGACCGGCTACACCTTC
cdr3_aa: CASSSYSTGYTF
v_call: TRBV27
j_call: TRBJ1-2
clone_size: NA
d_call: NA

cdr3_nt: TGTGCCAGCAGTTACTTGACGCCCGAGCGCTACAATGAGCAGTTCTTC
cdr3_aa: CASSYLTPERYNEQFF
v_call: TRBV6-6
j_call: TRBJ2-1
clone_size: NA
d_call: NA

cdr3_nt: TGTGCCAGCAGCCAAGATCGCGGACAGGTGAACACTGAAGCTTTCTTT
cdr3_aa: CASSQDRGQVNTEAFF
v_call: TRBV4-2
j_call: TRBJ1-1
clone_size: NA
d_call: TRBD1

cdr3_nt: TGTGCCAGCAGCTTAGGCGGGCTAGCGGTTTCCTACGAGCAGTACTTC
cdr3_aa: CASSLGGLAVSYEQYF
v_call: TRBV7-2
j_call: TRBJ2-7
clone_size: NA
d_call: TRBD2

cdr3_nt: TGTGCCAGTAGTATTGGGACGGTCTCGGGGCAGCCCCAGCATTTT
cdr3_aa: CASSIGTVSGQPQHF
v_call: TRBV19
j_call: TRBJ1-5
clone_size: NA
d_call: NA

cdr3_nt: TGTGCCAGCAGTCCCCGGGGAACTAATCAGCCCCAGCATTTT
cdr3_aa: CASSPRGTNQPQHF
v_call: TRBV28
j_call: TRBJ1-5
clone_size: NA
d_call: NA

cdr3_nt: TGTGCCAGCAGCTCTCGGGGGGGTGAAAAACTGTTTTTT
cdr3_aa: CASSSRGGEKLFF
v_call: TRBV7-9
j_call: TRBJ1-4
clone_size: NA
d_call: NA

cdr3_nt: TGTGCCAGCAGCGGAGGACAGGAATCCGATCAGCCCCAGCATTTT
cdr3_aa: CASSGGQESDQPQHF
v_call: TRBV5-6
j_call: TRBJ1-5
clone_size: NA
d_call: TRBD1

cdr3_nt: TGCAGCGGGGGGGACAGGGAATACGAGCAGTACTTC
cdr3_aa: CSGGDREYEQYF
v_call: TRBV29-1
j_call: TRBJ2-7
clone_size: NA
d_call: TRBD1

cdr3_nt: TGCAGCGCCCAATCCTGGCGGGGCCAGAACACCGGGGAGCTGTTTTTT
cdr3_aa: CSAQSWRGQNTGELFF
v_call: TRBV29-1
j_call: TRBJ2-2
clone_size: NA
d_call: NA

cdr3_nt: TGTGCCAGCAGTTTTGGGACCGGCTACGAGCAGTACTTC
cdr3_aa: CASSFGTGYEQYF
v_call: TRBV27
j_call: TRBJ2-7
clone_size: NA
d_call: NA

cdr3_nt: TGTGCCAGCAGTCCCTGGGCAGATGGGGGGGAGACCCAGTACTTC
cdr3_aa: CASSPWADGGETQYF
v_call: TRBV6-5
j_call: TRBJ2-5
clone_size: NA
d_call: NA

cdr3_nt: TGTGCCAGCAGCTTACAGGGGGCTGATACTGAAGCTTTCTTT
cdr3_aa: CASSLQGADTEAFF
v_call: TRBV5-5
j_call: TRBJ1-1
clone_size: NA
d_call: TRBD1

cdr3_nt: TGTGCCAGCAGCTTGGGTCACCCCGGGGAGCTGTTTTTT
cdr3_aa: CASSLGHPGELFF
v_call: TRBV7-8
j_call: TRBJ2-2
clone_size: NA
d_call: NA

cdr3_nt: TGTGCCAGCAGCTCTCCGACAGGGATTAGCTCTGGGGCCAACGTCCTGACTTTC
cdr3_aa: CASSSPTGISSGANVLTF
v_call: TRBV7-3
j_call: TRBJ2-6
clone_size: NA
d_call: TRBD1

cdr3_nt: TGTGCCAGCAGCTTGTCAGGTGCCGGAGCACCCCTCCACTTT
cdr3_aa: CASSLSGAGAPLHF
v_call: TRBV5-6
j_call: TRBJ1-6
clone_size: NA
d_call: NA

cdr3_nt: TGCGCCAGCAGCCAGAGATGGTCCGTCGGGAGCACTGAAGCTTTCTTT
cdr3_aa: CASSQRWSVGSTEAFF
v_call: TRBV4-1
j_call: TRBJ1-1
clone_size: NA
d_call: NA